One and the same sample provided the 21 T cell receptor beta chains below, sequenced in a study of OX40 agonist ivuxolimab in advanced cancers. Data came from immunoSEQ multiplex PCR; TCRdb stores just in-frame clones and leaves some out. The sample lists tens of thousands of clones, 88% occurring once. The starting material was CD4+ or CD8+ T cells sorted from blood, obtained in a trial of the OX40 agonist ivuxolimab. Source of these receptors: an adult with an advanced solid tumor such as melanoma, head and neck, liver or kidney cancer.

This chain uses TRBV19 with TRBJ2-2, with 9 bases fitting TRBD2. Trimming removed 4 bases from V and 0 bases from J; junction bases left unmatched: 6. CDR1 is LNHDA and CDR2 is SQIVND in the germline V gene (reference sequence). The CDR3 is made up of 17 amino acids. The CDR3 reads CASSKTASGANTGELFF. CDR3 nucleotide sequence: TGTGCCAGTAGTAAAACCGCTAGCGGGGCGAACACCGGGGAGCTGTTTTTT.

The J gene is TRBJ2-3, the V gene TRBV29-1; D is unclear. The CDR3 runs to 13 residues. Germline V gene data show CDR1 as SQVTM and CDR2 as ANQGSEA. V lost 5 bases to trimming and J lost 4 bases, with 13 bases between them. As DNA, the CDR3 is TGCAGCGTTACACCCCACGTTTCAGATACGCAGTATTTT. This translates into CSVTPHVSDTQYF.

The chain links TRBV27 to TRBJ2-3, with 7 bases lining up with TRBD1. CDR1 is MNHEY, CDR2 SMNVEV, per germline (reference sequence). The CDR3 is 16 residues long. J gave up 2 bases and V 5 bases, and 10 bases lay outside the gene matches. CDR3 in amino acids: CASSLRAGTDTDTQYF. The CDR3 DNA follows: TGTGCCAGCAGTCTAAGGGCCGGGACAGACACAGATACGCAGTATTTT.

The chain recombines TRBV19 with TRBJ2-2; the match to TRBD1 covers 7 bases. Germline loops: CDR1 LNHDA, CDR2 SQIVND (reference sequence). The J segment lost 5 bases and the V segment lost 4 bases, leaving 7 bases of the junction unmatched. The CDR3 runs to 15 residues. CDR3 nucleotides: TGTGCCAGTAGTAGGACAGGTACTGGTACCGGGGAGCTGTTTTTT. Translated, it gives CASSRTGTGTGELFF.

This chain joins TRBV19 and TRBJ2-3, with 15 nucleotides matching TRBD2. V gave up 6 bases and J gave up 5 bases; unmatched junction bases: 6. The germline V gene encodes CDR1 LNHDA and CDR2 SQIVND (reference sequence). This CDR3 comprises 16 residues. The CDR3 DNA reads as TGTGCCAGTAGAGTCGGGACTAGCGGGGGGAGAGATACGCAGTATTTT. Translation: CASRVGTSGGRDTQYF.

This clone has a handful of counts. This chain's CDR3 is CASSEVRTGNEQYF. The CDR3 DNA is TGTGCCAGCAGTGAAGTAAGGACAGGGAACGAGCAGTACTTC. The chain carries TRBV2 and TRBJ2-7; 8 positions agree with TRBD1. Germline values: CDR1 SNHLY, CDR2 FYNNEI. Unmatched junction bases numbered 4, after V lost 1 base and J lost 5 bases. This CDR3 region has 14 residues.

This rearrangement joins TRBV9 to TRBJ1-2, with D hard to call. The V end was cut by 4 bases, the J end by 2 bases, with 12 bases between. The CDR3 spans 14 residues. Per the germline V gene, CDR1 is SGDLS and CDR2 is YYNGEE. The CDR3 loop is CASSTNNGNYGYTF. The CDR3 DNA reads as TGTGCCAGCAGCACGAACAATGGCAACTATGGCTACACCTTC.

The genes are TRBV5-6 and TRBJ2-5, with D tentatively TRBD2 (6 bases). With 2 bases removed from V and 3 bases from J, the gap between germline ends came to 17 bases. The CDR3 consists of 16 residues. Germline V gene data show CDR1 as SGHDT and CDR2 as YYEEEE. CDR3 coding DNA: TGTGCCAGCAGCTTACCGGGGATTCCGGGGGAAGAGACCCAGTACTTC. Amino acid sequence: CASSLPGIPGEETQYF.

This chain links TRBV11-1 with TRBJ2-3, with D perhaps matching TRBD1 (6 bases). CDR1 is SGHAT and CDR2 is FQDESV in the germline V gene (reference sequence). The CDR3 consists of 12 residues. The germline V and J ends were trimmed by 5 bases and 6 bases, with 9 bases remaining between them. The DNA of the CDR3 is TGTGCCAGCAGCACAGGGTCCGATACGCAGTATTTT. It specifies CASSTGSDTQYF.

The rearrangement uses TRBV11-2 and TRBJ2-1; weak D call: TRBD2 (6 bases). CDR1 SGHAT and CDR2 FQNNGV come from the germline V gene. With 5 bases removed from V and 6 bases from J, the gap between germline ends came to 17 bases. The length of the CDR3 is 15 residues. CDR3: CASSLERLGANEQFF. CDR3 DNA sequence: TGTGCCAGCAGCCTTGAAAGACTAGGGGCCAATGAGCAGTTCTTC.

This clone turned up a few times. The chain combines TRBV28 with TRBJ2-1; no firm D call. This CDR3 has 13 residues. Germline CDR1 reads MDHEN; CDR2 reads SYDVKM. Trimming took off 5 bases at V and 7 bases at J, with 12 bases between the two ends. The DNA of the CDR3 is TGTGCCAGCAGTCCCATAAATGGGAATGAGCAGTTCTTC. Its translation: CASSPINGNEQFF. Full variable domain (outside the CDR3, taken from reference TRBV28 and TRBJ2-1): DVKVTQSSRYLVKRTGEKVFLECVQDMDHENMFWYRQDPGLGLRLIYFSYDVKMKEKGDIPEGYSVSREKKERFSLILESASTNQTSMYLCASSPINGNEQFFGPGTRLTVL.

This chain links TRBV10-3 with TRBJ2-1; 9 bases align to TRBD2. Trimming removed 8 bases from V and 8 bases from J; junction bases left unmatched: 7. The germline V gene encodes CDR1 ENHRY and CDR2 SYGVKD. The CDR3 length is 13 residues. This CDR3 reads CAIFSGGLDEQFF. The CDR3 DNA reads TGTGCCATCTTTAGCGGGGGTCTCGATGAGCAGTTCTTC.

CDR3 nucleotide sequence: TGTGCCAGTAGTGTGGGACTAGCGGAAGACACAGATACGCAGTATTTT. Its translation: CASSVGLAEDTDTQYF. This sequence joins TRBV19 and TRBJ2-3; 11 bases match TRBD2. The CDR3 spans 16 residues. CDR1 LNHDA and CDR2 SQIVND come from the germline V gene (reference sequence). Germline trimming cut 5 bases from V and 2 bases from J; bases unmatched to any gene: 6.

This clone was detected once. V is TRBV4-1 and J is TRBJ2-7; the match to TRBD2 covers 11 bases. This CDR3 is 16 amino acids long. V lost 1 base to trimming and J lost 2 bases; unmatched junction nucleotides: 4. From germline, CDR1 is MGHRA and CDR2 YSYEKL. This CDR3 reads CASSQAPGLAAYEQYF. As DNA, the CDR3 is TGCGCCAGCAGCCAAGCTCCGGGACTAGCGGCCTACGAGCAGTACTTC.

The gene calls are TRBV19 and TRBJ2-5, with D unclear. The CDR3 contains 15 residues. Per the germline V gene, CDR1 is LNHDA and CDR2 is SQIVND (reference sequence). Trimming stripped 0 bases from V and 4 bases from J, with 12 bases between. Written as DNA, the CDR3 is TGTGCCAGTAGTATAGATTCAAGGAGAAGAGAGACCCAGTACTTC. Translated, it gives CASSIDSRRRETQYF.

The chain couples TRBV11-2 to TRBJ1-2; D is uncertain. The V and J ends lost 1 base and 4 bases respectively, with 16 bases between them. Germline values: CDR1 SGHAT, CDR2 FQNNGV. This CDR3 comprises 16 residues. The CDR3 loop is CASSLVIRAARYGYTF. The CDR3 DNA reads as TGTGCCAGCAGCTTAGTAATTCGGGCAGCTCGCTATGGCTACACCTTC.

In its sample, this clone was seen once. The CDR3 sequence: CASSTWDRSSYEQYF. CDR3 coding DNA: TGTGCCAGTAGTACGTGGGACAGGAGCTCCTACGAGCAGTACTTC. The chain links TRBV19 to TRBJ2-7, with 8 bases lining up with TRBD1. Germline V gene data show CDR1 as LNHDA and CDR2 as SQIVND (reference sequence). Trimming removed 4 bases from V and 0 bases from J; junction bases left unmatched: 5. CDR3 length equals 15 residues.

The table lists this clone with a count of one. V is TRBV5-5 and J is TRBJ2-1, with TRBD2 matching over 7 bases. The CDR3 runs 18 residues. V shed 0 bases, J shed 7 bases, and the junction held 16 bases outside the gene matches. CDR1 is SGHKS and CDR2 is YYEKEE in the germline V gene (reference sequence). CDR3 nucleotides: TGTGCCAGCAGCTTGGAGTATATGGGGACTACCCTCTTGAATGAGCAGTTCTTC. This translates into CASSLEYMGTTLLNEQFF.

The chain has TRBV19 and TRBJ2-5; 10 bases map to TRBD1. V dropped 3 bases and J dropped 5; count of bases not matched to a gene: 3. Per the germline V gene, CDR1 is LNHDA and CDR2 is SQIVND (reference sequence). CDR3 length: 14 residues. The CDR3 spells CASSMTGGSETQYF. The CDR3 DNA reads as TGTGCCAGTAGTATGACAGGGGGCTCCGAGACCCAGTACTTC. Combining the CDR3 with reference TRBV19 and TRBJ2-5 gives the whole variable domain DGGITQSPKYLFRKEGQNVTLSCEQNLNHDAMYWYRQDPGQGLRLIYYSQIVNDFQKGDIAEGYSVSREKKESFPLTVTSAQKNPTAFYLCASSMTGGSETQYFGPGTRLLVL.

This clone was seen a single time. The V call is TRBV19, the J call TRBJ2-5; weak D call: TRBD2 (6 bases). Germline loops: CDR1 LNHDA, CDR2 SQIVND (reference sequence). The V and J ends lost 4 bases and 2 bases respectively, with 11 bases between them. The CDR3 has 14 amino acids. CDR3 DNA sequence: TGTGCCAGTAGTACTATGGGACTTCAAGAGACCCAGTACTTC. It encodes CASSTMGLQETQYF.

This clone was detected only a few times. This rearrangement joins TRBV7-9 to TRBJ2-3, with 9 bases identical to TRBD1. This CDR3 contains 17 residues. Losses at the gene ends were 6 bases for V and 0 bases for J; bases not matched to a gene: 10. Germline values: CDR1 SEHNR, CDR2 FQNEAQ (reference sequence). The CDR3 region is CASSFGTGSFSTDTQYF. As DNA, the CDR3 is TGTGCCAGCAGTTTCGGGACAGGGAGTTTTAGCACAGATACGCAGTATTTT.